Below, 22 T cell receptor beta chains from the same sample are listed, as sequenced in a study of cytomegalovirus exposure and HLA in healthy donors. The PCR used 60 Vbeta and 13 Jbeta primers. Clones were read by immunoSEQ multiplex PCR, and TCRdb kept only the in-frame ones, dropping some. The sample includes under 200,000 clones, 55% to 70% of them seen just once. The sequenced sample consisted of PBMCs. These receptors all come from a woman aged 40 to 55 in good health and CMV-seropositive.

The genes are TRBV5-1 and TRBJ2-7; D perhaps matches TRBD1 (5 bases). CDR3 size: 15 residues. With 3 bases removed from V and 5 bases from J, the gap between germline ends came to 18 bases. CDR1 SGHRS and CDR2 YFSETQ come from the germline V gene. In nucleotides, the CDR3 is TGCGCCAGCAGCTGGAAGGACACGGACCTCGACGAGCAGTACTTC. Translating it yields CASSWKDTDLDEQYF.

This clone was detected a few times. The rearrangement uses TRBV7-2 and TRBJ1-1; no clear D gene. The CDR3 has 15 residues. Per germline, CDR1 SGHTA and CDR2 FQGNSA. Trimming shortened V by 3 bases and J by 0 bases, and 11 bases separated the two germline ends. The CDR3 DNA follows: TGTGCCAGCAGCTTGGCCTTGGTATTGAACACTGAAGCTTTCTTT. Residues: CASSLALVLNTEAFF.

V gene TRBV7-9 combines with J gene TRBJ2-1; the match to TRBD2 covers 7 bases. CDR1 and CDR2 (germline): SEHNR, FQNEAQ (reference sequence). With 5 bases clipped from V and 5 bases from J, the junction kept 15 bases outside the gene matches. The CDR3 is made up of 17 amino acids. The CDR3 region has the DNA TGTGCCAGCAGCCGGTGGGGGAGCCTAGCGGATAACAATGAGCAGTTCTTC. As protein: CASSRWGSLADNNEQFF.

The chain joins TRBV5-1 to TRBJ2-4, with unresolved D. CDR1 is SGHRS, CDR2 YFSETQ, per germline. CDR3 length: 16 residues. V was cut by 4 bases and J by 2 bases, with 16 bases left in between. This CDR3 reads CASSPEAGMTKNIQYF. CDR3 DNA sequence: TGCGCCAGCAGCCCCGAAGCCGGTATGACCAAAAACATTCAGTACTTC.

This clone was counted once. The same CDR3 is also encoded by other DNA sequences in this sample. The V gene is TRBV28, the J gene TRBJ2-1, with 7 bases identical to TRBD1. Germline V CDR1 and CDR2: MDHEN, SYDVKM. With V trimmed by 7 bases and J by 6 bases, 12 bases remained unmatched. CDR3 size: 15 residues. CDR3 sequence (DNA): TGTGCCAGCAATCTCCCCGGGACAGCGATCAATGAGCAGTTCTTC. Translation: CASNLPGTAINEQFF.

CDR3 DNA sequence: TGTGCCACCAGCAGAGATGGGGGGGCGGTAGGGGAAAAACTGTTTTTT. Encoded protein: CATSRDGGAVGEKLFF. This rearrangement joins TRBV15 to TRBJ1-4; D may be TRBD1 (6 bases). CDR3 size: 16 residues. Trimming shortened V by 0 bases and J by 8 bases, and 16 bases separated the two germline ends. Germline V gene lookup returns CDR1 LNHNV and CDR2 YYDKDF (reference sequence).

The chain links TRBV11-2 to TRBJ2-7; 10 nucleotides match TRBD2. The CDR3 sequence is 16 residues long. Trimming took 6 bases from V and 0 from J; bases not matched to a gene: 8. The germline CDR1 and CDR2 sequences are SGHAT and FQNNGV. CDR3 in amino acids: CASSSLAGASSYEQYF. For the CDR3, the DNA is TGTGCCAGCAGTTCCCTAGCGGGGGCGAGCTCCTACGAGCAGTACTTC. The full variable domain, rest sourced from reference TRBV11-2 and TRBJ2-7, is EAGVAQSPRYKIIEKRQSVAFWCNPISGHATLYWYQQILGQGPKLLIQFQNNGVVDDSQLPKDRFSAERLKGVDSTLKIQPAKLEDSAVYLCASSSLAGASSYEQYFGPGTRLTVT.

This chain uses TRBV28 with TRBJ2-1, with TRBD1 matching over 7 bases. Germline-derived CDR1 and CDR2 are MDHEN and SYDVKM. The CDR3 spans 12 residues. V dropped 4 bases and J dropped 15; count of bases not matched to a gene: 9. In DNA, the CDR3 is TGTGCCAGCAGTTCCATAGACAGGGCAGTGTTCTTC. It translates to CASSSIDRAVFF.

The V and J genes are TRBV5-1 and TRBJ2-2, with 9 nucleotides matching TRBD2. The CDR3 length is 15 residues. CDR1 is SGHRS, CDR2 YFSETQ, per germline. V was clipped by 4 bases and J by 3 bases; unmatched bases: 4. DNA of the CDR3: TGCGCCAGCAGCGCCGGGACTAGCCACACCGGGGAGCTGTTTTTT. It yields the protein CASSAGTSHTGELFF.

The V gene is TRBV29-1, the J gene TRBJ1-3; D is unclear. CDR1 and CDR2 (germline): SQVTM, ANQGSEA. V gave up 4 bases and J gave up 0 bases, with 10 bases separating them. The CDR3 is made up of 14 amino acids. The CDR3 nucleotides are TGCAGCGTTGTGAAGGCGGGCTCTGGAAACACCATATATTTT. This codes for CSVVKAGSGNTIYF.

V is TRBV5-1 and J is TRBJ1-2; TRBD1 agrees at 8 bases. This CDR3 region has 15 residues. Germline CDR1 reads SGHRS; CDR2 reads YFSETQ. Trimming removed 4 bases from V and 8 bases from J; junction bases left unmatched: 13. The CDR3 loop reads CASSPSGQENGGYTF. The CDR3 nucleotides read TGCGCCAGCAGCCCCTCGGGACAGGAAAATGGGGGCTACACCTTC.

This clone has just one count. The J gene is TRBJ2-5, the V gene TRBV15; 11 bases agree with TRBD1. Trimming removed 5 bases from V and 5 bases from J; junction bases left unmatched: 4. The CDR3 spans 14 residues. Germline V lookup: CDR1 LNHNV, CDR2 YYDKDF (reference sequence). In DNA form, the CDR3 reads TGTGCCACCAGCCGGGACAGGGGGGGGGAGACCCAGTACTTC. This encodes CATSRDRGGETQYF.

CDR3 loop: CASTTTNEKLFF. CDR3 DNA: TGTGCCAGCACAACAACTAATGAAAAACTGTTTTTT. The gene calls are TRBV6-1 and TRBJ1-4; no firm D call. The CDR3 contains 12 residues. Germline-derived CDR1 and CDR2 are MNHNS and SASEGT. Trimming shortened V by 7 bases and J by 0 bases, and 3 bases separated the two germline ends.

This clone showed up just a few times. This sequence joins TRBV19 and TRBJ2-1, with D unresolved. V was clipped by 10 bases and J by 2 bases, with 18 bases between them. CDR1 and CDR2 (germline): LNHDA, SQIVND (reference sequence). This CDR3 spans 15 amino acids. The CDR3 region is CANIAPADTYNEQFF. DNA for the CDR3: TGTGCCAATATCGCCCCGGCGGATACCTACAATGAGCAGTTCTTC.

The chain has TRBV6-1 and TRBJ1-4, with a possible D match to TRBD1 (5 bases). V was shortened by 2 bases and J by 4 bases, with 11 bases between the two germline ends. This CDR3 has 15 residues. Germline V gene lookup returns CDR1 MNHNS and CDR2 SASEGT. In DNA, the CDR3 is TGTGCCAGCAGTGAAATCCAGGGTGTTAATGAAAAACTGTTTTTT. This sequence encodes CASSEIQGVNEKLFF.

This chain joins TRBV5-6 and TRBJ2-1; TRBD2 matches 12 bases. V was pared by 5 bases and J by 12 bases, with 3 bases of the junction left unmatched. This CDR3 is 12 amino acids long. Germline V lookup: CDR1 SGHDT, CDR2 YYEEEE. This chain's CDR3 is CASSLTSGGQFF. The CDR3 coding sequence is TGTGCCAGCAGTTTGACTAGCGGGGGGCAGTTCTTC.

In this sample, this clone turned up once. This chain joins TRBV4-1 and TRBJ2-2; perhaps TRBD1 as D (5 bases). Germline-derived CDR1 and CDR2 are MGHRA and YSYEKL. The V and J ends lost 1 base and 0 bases respectively, with 12 bases between them. This CDR3 is built from 17 residues. The chain's CDR3 is CASSQGGAGTNTGELFF. The CDR3 nucleotides are TGCGCCAGCAGCCAAGGTGGGGCAGGGACGAACACCGGGGAGCTGTTTTTT.

This clone was seen just once. This chain uses TRBV7-2 with TRBJ2-7; 12 bases map to TRBD1. V dropped 7 bases and J dropped 6; count of bases not matched to a gene: 7. Germline V gene sequence: CDR1 SGHTA, CDR2 FQGNSA. There are 14 residues in the CDR3. CDR3 nucleotide sequence: TGTGCCAGCACCCCGGGACAGGGGGCCACCGAGCAGTACTTC. The encoded protein is CASTPGQGATEQYF. Full variable domain (missing parts from reference TRBV7-2 and TRBJ2-7): GAGVSQSPSNKVTEKGKDVELRCDPISGHTALYWYRQSLGQGLEFLIYFQGNSAPDKSGLPSDRFSAERTGGSVSTLTIQRTQQEDSAVYLCASTPGQGATEQYFGPGTRLTVT.

The chain recombines TRBV27 with TRBJ2-7, with D maybe TRBD2 (6 bases). The CDR3 runs 12 residues. Trimming left V 7 bases short and J 1 base short, with 8 bases between. Per germline, CDR1 MNHEY and CDR2 SMNVEV (reference sequence). CDR3 bases: TGTGCCAGCACCGGGACTTCCTACGAGCAGTACTTC. It translates to CASTGTSYEQYF.

The V gene is TRBV28, the J gene TRBJ1-1, with D possibly TRBD1 on 6 matching bases. Trimming removed 6 bases from V and 5 bases from J, with 19 bases in between. The CDR3 has 15 residues. Germline V gives CDR1 MDHEN, CDR2 SYDVKM. CDR3 sequence reads: CASSPRQGLMTEAFF. The CDR3 coding sequence is TGTGCCAGCAGCCCGAGGCAGGGGCTGATGACTGAAGCTTTCTTT.

The chain links TRBV6-6 to TRBJ2-1; 10 bases map to TRBD2. Germline loops: CDR1 MNHNY, CDR2 SVGAGI (reference sequence). The trim removed 5 bases at V and 5 bases at J, leaving 6 bases unmatched. The CDR3 contains 15 residues. DNA of the CDR3: TGTGCCAGCAGTGCAGGACTAGCGGTTAACAATGAGCAGTTCTTC. Amino acids: CASSAGLAVNNEQFF.

Points on this clone: Its ends do not fully match the called genes, so a read error is possible. V gene TRBV7-9 combines with J gene TRBJ1-1; D unresolved. Germline CDR1 and CDR2: SEHNR and FQNEAQ (reference sequence). CDR3 length: 12 amino acids. CDR3 in DNA: TGTTCCAGCAGCCATCTAAACGCTGAAGCTTTCTTT. It encodes CSSSHLNAEAFF.